These 14 T cell receptor beta chains came from one sample sequenced in a study of graft-versus-host responses after intestinal transplantation. Method: immunoSEQ multiplex PCR; TCRdb's copy keeps in-frame clones and lacks some. The sample holds 100,000 or so clones, 92% seen once. Their antigens remain unidentified. The sample in question was unstimulated CD4+ T cells sorted from spleen or lymph node cells, obtained before intestinal transplant. These receptors were collected from a human donor who received an intestinal transplant.

The chain employs TRBV5-1 and TRBJ1-2, with D unclear. CDR1 and CDR2 from the germline V gene are SGHRS and YFSETQ. Trimming removed 1 base at V and 2 bases at J, with 9 bases between. The CDR3 covers 14 residues. CDR3: CASSLSGKNYGYTF. DNA for the CDR3: TGCGCCAGCAGCTTGAGCGGGAAAAACTATGGCTACACCTTC.

This rearrangement joins TRBV28 to TRBJ1-6; D gene uncertain. Germline V lookup: CDR1 MDHEN, CDR2 SYDVKM. V gave up 3 bases and J gave up 8 bases, with 17 bases separating them. CDR3 length: 16 amino acids. CDR3 protein: CASSFVSRVADSPLHF. DNA for the CDR3: TGTGCCAGCAGTTTTGTTTCCCGGGTGGCGGATTCACCCCTCCACTTT.

The genes are TRBV2 and TRBJ1-1; tentatively, D is TRBD1 (5 bases). The CDR3 length is 11 residues. Trimming took 4 bases from V and 10 from J, leaving 10 bases between them. Germline loops: CDR1 SNHLY, CDR2 FYNNEI. Here the CDR3 DNA reads TGTGCCAGCAGTGGGACCGGGGGAGCTTTCTTT. Residues: CASSGTGGAFF.

The chain combines TRBV6-1 with TRBJ1-6, with a weak D call TRBD1 (5 bases). V lost 4 bases and J lost 6, with 13 bases in between. Per germline, CDR1 MNHNS and CDR2 SASEGT. The CDR3 has 15 residues. The CDR3 DNA reads TGTGCCAGCAGTGTTAGGACAAGGACTAATTCACCCCTCCACTTT. Translated, it gives CASSVRTRTNSPLHF.

The chain employs TRBV4-1 and TRBJ1-5; the D gene is possibly TRBD1 (5 bases). The CDR3 covers 16 residues. Trimming removed 9 bases at V and 3 bases at J, with 21 bases between. The germline gives CDR1 MGHRA, CDR2 YSYEKL. CDR3 in amino acids: CASSHLFGQHNQPQHF. For the CDR3, the DNA is TGCGCCAGTTCGCACCTATTTGGACAACACAATCAGCCCCAGCATTTT.

The DNA for the CDR3 is TGTGCCAGCAGCTCCGTAAAGACTAGCGGGTTTGATACGCAGTATTTT. Translated: CASSSVKTSGFDTQYF. The V and J genes are TRBV5-4 and TRBJ2-3, with 10 bases fitting TRBD2. Trimming cost V 3 bases and J 6 bases; bases outside gene matches: 10. CDR3 length: 16 residues. From germline, CDR1 is SGHNT and CDR2 YYREEE (reference sequence). The full variable domain, in which reference TRBV5-4 and TRBJ2-3 provide the parts outside the CDR3, is ETGVTQSPTHLIKTRGQQVTLRCSSQSGHNTVSWYQQALGQGPQFIFQYYREEENGRGNFPPRFSGLQFPNYSSELNVNALELDDSALYLCASSSVKTSGFDTQYFGPGTRLTVL.

The J gene is TRBJ1-5, the V gene TRBV7-3; D is perhaps TRBD1 (6 bases). CDR3 length equals 16 residues. From germline, CDR1 is SGHTA and CDR2 FQGTGA. The germline V and J ends were trimmed by 3 bases and 1 base, with 13 bases remaining between them. The CDR3 sequence: CASSFRDRSSNQPQHF. In DNA, the CDR3 is TGTGCCAGCAGCTTCAGAGACAGGTCCAGCAATCAGCCCCAGCATTTT.

The V gene is TRBV7-2, the J gene TRBJ2-2, with 13 bases lining up with TRBD2. This CDR3 region has 16 residues. The V gene's germline CDR1 is SGHTA and CDR2 FQGNSA. V lost 5 bases, J lost 4 bases, and 4 bases stayed unmatched. This chain's CDR3 is CASSTTSGGATGELFF. Here the CDR3 DNA reads TGTGCCAGCAGCACAACTAGCGGGGGGGCCACCGGGGAGCTGTTTTTT.

The chain links TRBV2 to TRBJ1-2, with D hard to call. Germline CDR1 SNHLY, CDR2 FYNNEI. The V gene lost 5 bases and the J gene lost 6 bases, with 7 bases spanning the gap. The CDR3 consists of 11 residues. CDR3 in amino acids: CASSKEDGYTF. CDR3 coding DNA: TGTGCCAGCAGTAAGGAGGATGGCTACACCTTC.

In this sample, this clone turned up once. The rearrangement uses TRBV7-9 and TRBJ1-4; D uncertain. This CDR3 spans 15 amino acids. Germline lookup yields CDR1 SEHNR and CDR2 FQNEAQ (reference sequence). Trimming shortened V by 8 bases and J by 11 bases, and 24 bases separated the two germline ends. CDR3 DNA sequence: TGTGCCAGCGCCCCCATCGCCGCCCCCACCGGGAAACTGTTTTTT. It encodes CASAPIAAPTGKLFF. Drawing the rest from reference TRBV7-9 and TRBJ1-4, the complete variable domain is DTGVSQNPRHKITKRGQNVTFRCDPISEHNRLYWYRQTLGQGPEFLTYFQNEAQLEKSRLLSDRFSAERPKGSFSTLEIQRTEQGDSAMYLCASAPIAAPTGKLFFGSGTQLSVL.

The chain recombines TRBV18 with TRBJ1-1; TRBD1 matches 7 bases. The CDR3 is made up of 15 amino acids. CDR1 and CDR2 from the germline V gene are KGHSH and LQKENI. V was pared by 2 bases and J by 6 bases, with 9 bases of the junction left unmatched. This CDR3 reads CASSPGLTGIAEAFF. The CDR3, as DNA: TGTGCCAGCTCACCAGGTCTGACAGGGATCGCTGAAGCTTTCTTT.

The CDR3 nucleotides read TGTGCCAGCAGTGAAAGACAGGGGGACTATGGCTACACCTTC. As protein: CASSERQGDYGYTF. This chain connects TRBV6-5 to TRBJ1-2, with TRBD1 matching 9 bases. V lost 5 bases, J lost 3 bases, and 4 bases stayed unmatched. CDR1 and CDR2 (germline): MNHEY, SVGAGI. CDR3 length: 14 residues.

The gene calls are TRBV20-1 and TRBJ1-4; 8 bases are shared with TRBD1. CDR3 size: 11 residues. Unmatched junction bases numbered 3, after V lost 5 bases and J lost 10 bases. Germline lookup yields CDR1 DFQATT and CDR2 SNEGSKA (reference sequence). The CDR3 DNA reads as TGCAGTGCTTTCGGACAGGGAAAACTGTTTTTT. Translating gives CSAFGQGKLFF.

Here the CDR3 reads CASGVTSGSPNIQYF. CDR3 in DNA: TGTGCCAGCGGGGTGACTAGCGGGAGTCCTAACATTCAGTACTTC. The chain uses TRBV11-2 and TRBJ2-4; 12 bases line up with TRBD2. The V gene's germline CDR1 is SGHAT and CDR2 FQNNGV. The CDR3 contains 15 residues. Losses at the gene ends were 8 bases for V and 7 bases for J; bases not matched to a gene: 9.